Following are 9 T cell receptor beta chains from one sample sequenced in a study of blood T cell repertoires in COVID-19. Generated by immunoSEQ multiplex PCR, the TCRdb table keeps only in-frame clones and is missing some. The sample lists around 40,000 clones; 89% were seen once. Input material: peripheral blood. Receptor source: a man between 45 and 60 years old with active COVID-19.

The CDR3 bases are TGTGCCAGCAGCCAGGACAGGAGCCTCTACGAGCAGTACTTC. It specifies CASSQDRSLYEQYF. V usage is TRBV5-4 and J usage is TRBJ2-7; 7 bases map to TRBD1. The CDR3 consists of 14 residues. Germline CDR1 and CDR2: SGHNT and YYREEE (reference sequence). V lost 4 bases to trimming and J lost 3 bases; unmatched junction nucleotides: 7.

CDR3 DNA sequence: TGTGCCAGCAGTTTTCAGGGGGCCCCCTCCTACGAGCAGTACTTC. Translating it yields CASSFQGAPSYEQYF. V and J are TRBV28 and TRBJ2-7; 8 nucleotides align to TRBD1. CDR1 is MDHEN and CDR2 is SYDVKM in the germline V gene. The ends lost 3 bases at V and 0 bases at J; junction bases unmatched: 4. The CDR3 has 15 residues.

The gene calls are TRBV27 and TRBJ2-1; 10 nucleotides agree with TRBD2. The CDR3 has 16 residues. From germline, CDR1 is MNHEY and CDR2 SMNVEV (reference sequence). V was pared by 1 base and J by 9 bases, with 9 bases of the junction left unmatched. This CDR3 reads CASSLWEREGWGEQFF. The CDR3 coding sequence is TGTGCCAGCAGTTTATGGGAGCGGGAGGGCTGGGGTGAGCAGTTCTTC.

The chain combines TRBV20-1 with TRBJ2-1, with a weak D call TRBD2 (5 bases). V was cut by 3 bases and J by 0 bases, with 9 bases left in between. Germline CDR1 is DFQATT and CDR2 is SNEGSKA (reference sequence). CDR3 length: 14 residues. CDR3 sequence reads: CSASERGSYNEQFF. The CDR3 DNA is TGCAGTGCTAGTGAACGGGGCTCCTACAATGAGCAGTTCTTC.

The V and J genes are TRBV9 and TRBJ1-2; D is perhaps TRBD1 (5 bases). CDR1 is SGDLS and CDR2 is YYNGEE in the germline V gene. The CDR3 runs 14 residues. Trimming removed 0 bases at V and 4 bases at J, with 10 bases between. The CDR3, as DNA: TGTGCCAGCAGCGTAGAACAGGTTGGCTATGGCTACACCTTC. Amino acid sequence: CASSVEQVGYGYTF.

The chain recombines TRBV28 with TRBJ2-2, with 9 nucleotides matching TRBD1. The CDR3 spans 19 residues. The trim removed 2 bases at V and 2 bases at J, leaving 12 bases unmatched. Germline loops: CDR1 MDHEN, CDR2 SYDVKM. The CDR3 DNA reads as TGTGCCAGCAGTTTACCACAGGGGGCGAATCTATATAACACCGGGGAGCTGTTTTTT. Translated: CASSLPQGANLYNTGELFF.

The chain uses TRBV2 and TRBJ2-7; 13 positions match TRBD2. Germline CDR1 is SNHLY and CDR2 is FYNNEI. V was pared by 7 bases and J by 6 bases, with 9 bases of the junction left unmatched. The CDR3 consists of 15 residues. The chain's CDR3 is CASTPGLAGASEQYF. The CDR3 DNA is TGTGCCAGCACCCCCGGACTAGCGGGAGCGAGCGAGCAGTACTTC.

V is TRBV4-3 and J is TRBJ1-5, with TRBD1 matching 10 bases. Germline CDR1 reads LGHNA; CDR2 reads YSLEER. The trim removed 0 bases at V and 5 bases at J, leaving 4 bases unmatched. The CDR3 covers 16 residues. CDR3 in amino acids: CASSQEAGTGDQPQHF. In DNA form, the CDR3 reads TGCGCCAGCAGCCAAGAAGCCGGGACAGGGGATCAGCCCCAGCATTTT.

This rearrangement joins TRBV18 to TRBJ1-2; D gene unclear. The CDR3 totals 15 residues. Deletions cut 2 bases from V and 8 bases from J, with 18 bases between. The germline gives CDR1 KGHSH, CDR2 LQKENI. The CDR3 reads CASSPLLEEGGGYTF. The CDR3 bases are TGTGCCAGCTCACCATTGTTGGAGGAAGGAGGAGGCTACACCTTC.